These 20 T cell receptor beta chains were sequenced from one sample in a study of CXCR3-negative and CXCR3-positive naive CD8 T cells. Findings and limits, study-wide: Hydrophobicity of TRB CDR3s was greater in CXCR3-positive naive cells than in CXCR3-negative naive cells.

Their specific antigens are unknown. Preparation of TRB cDNA libraries relied on 5' RACE carrying UMI labels. TCRdb reworked the 5' RACE reads into one entry per CDR3 protein, no DNA. Its table lists about 63,000 distinct CDR3 sequences. Input material: naive CXCR3+ CD8+ T cells from blood. Regarding subset: CD45RO-CCR7+CD27+CD95- naive CD8+ T cells expressing CXCR3 (TNR3+). Receptor source: a human donor in good health. Some clones in this sample may be carry-over from other donors' samples.

The chain is built from TRBV29-1 and TRBJ2-7. This CDR3 has 12 amino acids. In germline, CDR1 is SQVTM, CDR2 ANQGSEA. CDR3 sequence: CSVGGRTYEQYF.

The V gene is TRBV7-9, the J gene TRBJ2-2; TCRdb reports TRBD2, a call that lacks DNA to check it against. This CDR3 contains 15 residues. Germline CDR1 reads SEHNR; CDR2 reads FQNEAQ (reference sequence). CDR3: CASSRLAGYTGELFF. Together with reference TRBV7-9 and TRBJ2-2, the CDR3 gives the full variable domain: DTGVSQNPRHKITKRGQNVTFRCDPISEHNRLYWYRQTLGQGPEFLTYFQNEAQLEKSRLLSDRFSAERPKGSFSTLEIQRTEQGDSAMYLCASSRLAGYTGELFFGEGSRLTVL.

The V and J genes are TRBV5-1 and TRBJ1-1; TCRdb picks TRBD1, but there is no DNA to check that call. The germline CDR1 and CDR2 sequences are SGHRS and YFSETQ. The CDR3 sequence is 15 residues long. The CDR3 is CASSPRGGRTTEAFF.

The chain links TRBV20-1 to TRBJ2-3; the TRBD2 assignment by TCRdb is unverifiable without DNA. CDR3 size: 18 residues. CDR1 is DFQATT, CDR2 SNEGSKA, per germline (reference sequence). This CDR3 is CSARDRSGSGGPGNTQYF.

The rearrangement joins TRBV5-5 to TRBJ2-1. This CDR3 region has 13 residues. CDR1 is SGHKS and CDR2 is YYEKEE in the germline V gene (reference sequence). The CDR3 spells CASSLQWMDEQFF.

The rearrangement uses TRBV28 and TRBJ1-6. The V gene's germline CDR1 is MDHEN and CDR2 SYDVKM. The CDR3 contains 16 residues. The CDR3 loop is CASSRERSSYNSPLHF.

The V call is TRBV3-1, the J call TRBJ2-5; the TRBD2 assignment by TCRdb is unverifiable without DNA. This CDR3 is built from 13 residues. Germline CDR1 is LGHDT and CDR2 is YNNKEL (reference sequence). CDR3 loop: CASSGPAKETQYF.

V and J are TRBV5-5 and TRBJ2-5; TCRdb gives TRBD1 as the D gene, but with no DNA this cannot be confirmed. The germline V gene has CDR1 SGHKS and CDR2 YYEKEE (reference sequence). The CDR3 loop spans 15 amino acids. This chain's CDR3 is CASSWEGGGQETQYF.

The V gene is TRBV7-9, the J gene TRBJ2-5; with no DNA, the TCRdb D assignment of TRBD1 cannot be verified. From germline, CDR1 is SEHNR and CDR2 FQNEAQ (reference sequence). The CDR3 runs to 13 residues. CDR3: CASSPRGQETQYF.

CDR3 sequence: CATGRGAHEQYF. This rearrangement joins TRBV19 to TRBJ2-7; absent DNA, TCRdb's TRBD2 call cannot be checked. Germline V gene sequence: CDR1 LNHDA, CDR2 SQIVND (reference sequence). The CDR3 covers 12 residues.

The J gene is TRBJ2-1, the V gene TRBV7-9; the TCRdb D gene call, TRBD2, has no DNA to confirm it. Germline values: CDR1 SEHNR, CDR2 FQNEAQ (reference sequence). There are 15 residues in the CDR3. The CDR3 spells CASSPAGLSYNEQFF.

This chain joins TRBV20-1 and TRBJ2-7; the TCRdb call, TRBD1, lacks DNA for checking. The CDR3 is 15 amino acids. Looked up from germline, CDR1 is DFQATT and CDR2 is SNEGSKA (reference sequence). CDR3 protein: CSATDGDRGAYEQYF.

This chain uses TRBV5-1 with TRBJ1-6. CDR1 and CDR2 from the germline V gene are SGHRS and YFSETQ. This CDR3 spans 17 amino acids. Here the CDR3 reads CASSLATPNTRNSPLHF.

CDR3 region: CASSVGRFGLETQYF. V and J are TRBV9 and TRBJ2-5. CDR1 SGDLS and CDR2 YYNGEE come from the germline V gene. The CDR3 runs 15 residues.

This chain connects TRBV7-9 to TRBJ1-1; TCRdb reports TRBD1, a call that lacks DNA to check it against. CDR1 and CDR2 (germline): SEHNR, FQNEAQ (reference sequence). The CDR3 spans 12 residues. CDR3 protein: CASTPGVTEAFF. Variable domain in full (rest from reference TRBV7-9 and TRBJ1-1): DTGVSQNPRHKITKRGQNVTFRCDPISEHNRLYWYRQTLGQGPEFLTYFQNEAQLEKSRLLSDRFSAERPKGSFSTLEIQRTEQGDSAMYLCASTPGVTEAFFGQGTRLTVV.

The CDR3 reads CSARAPVEAGVETQYF. The chain links TRBV20-1 to TRBJ2-5; TCRdb lists TRBD2, though no DNA is available to test this call. Germline V gene sequence: CDR1 DFQATT, CDR2 SNEGSKA (reference sequence). The CDR3 contains 16 residues.

The chain is built from TRBV5-1 and TRBJ2-1. The CDR3 has 14 amino acids. Germline V gene data show CDR1 as SGHRS and CDR2 as YFSETQ. CDR3 region: CASSLEGFGNEQFF.

The V and J genes are TRBV13 and TRBJ2-1; TCRdb designates TRBD1, a call that cannot be tested without DNA. In germline, CDR1 is PRHDT, CDR2 FYEKMQ (reference sequence). The CDR3 consists of 17 residues. This CDR3 reads CASSPGTARGRYNEQFF.

The rearrangement links TRBV14 to TRBJ2-1; there is no DNA to check the TCRdb D call of TRBD1. Germline-derived CDR1 and CDR2 are SGHDN and FVKESK. The CDR3 sequence is 21 residues long. The CDR3: CASSPLGIETGGFTTYNEQFF. The full variable domain, in which reference TRBV14 and TRBJ2-1 provide the parts outside the CDR3, is EAGVTQFPSHSVIEKGQTVTLRCDPISGHDNLYWYRRVMGKEIKFLLHFVKESKQDESGMPNNRFLAERTGGTYSTLKVQPAELEDSGVYFCASSPLGIETGGFTTYNEQFFGPGTRLTVL.

The V call is TRBV7-9, the J call TRBJ2-1; no DNA is available, so the TRBD1 call from TCRdb remains unchecked. Germline loops: CDR1 SEHNR, CDR2 FQNEAQ (reference sequence). The CDR3 loop spans 13 amino acids. The CDR3 sequence is CATSGQNYNEQFF.